This T cell receptor (beta chain) was captured by sequencing in a study of T cell responses to AZD1222 COVID-19 vaccine. Study summary: Second-dose intervals of approximately 4 or approximately 12 weeks were pooled.

The study's findings and limits: Clonal diversity was possibly underestimated, and white British individuals and females predominated among donors. Sampling that yielded the repertoires occurred only after the peak T cell response.

A remark on this clone: Its antigen is undetermined.

Produced via immunoSEQ multiplex PCR; TCRdb's table is partial and in-frame only. This sample has 100,000 to 150,000 clones, with over 75% found just once. This CDR3 region has 14 residues. CDR1 and CDR2 from the germline V gene are SGHVS and FQNEAQ. Trimming cost V 5 bases and J 5 bases, with 15 bases left between them. The receptor comes from an adult in good health. The sample consisted of peripheral blood, taken on day 0 of AZD1222 vaccination. The chain carries TRBV7-8 and TRBJ1-2, with a weak D call TRBD1 (6 bases). This chain's CDR3 is CASSTRTEAYGYTF. The CDR3 DNA is TGTGCCAGCAGCACCAGGACAGAGGCTTATGGCTACACCTTC.